This is a list of T cell receptor beta chains from one sample in a study of tumor-infiltrating lymphocytes in primary liver carcinoma. TCRdb ran MiXCR on the multiplex PCR reads and lists one entry per CDR3 protein. The table lists 120,000 or so distinct CDR3 sequences, around 62% of them singletons. Material: liver tumor tissue from sampling region 1. The receptors stem from an older woman with primary liver carcinoma and hepatitis B virus infection. Both conserved end residues are part of each CDR3. Each record gives: D gene, clone size, J gene, V gene, CDR3 DNA, CDR3 protein. A D gene is named only where the DNA matches it firmly. The size of a clone is reported for some rows only, either as once, few or many, or as a class for expanded clones.

d_call: -; clone_size: -; j_call: TRBJ2-2; v_call: TRBV4-2; cdr3_nt: TGTGTCAGCAGCCGAGAGGAAGGGAACACCGGGGAGCTGTTTTTT; cdr3_aa: CVSSREEGNTGELFF
d_call: -; clone_size: -; j_call: TRBJ1-6; v_call: TRBV28; cdr3_nt: TGTGCCAGTCACAGGGCTTATAATTCACCCCTCCACTTT; cdr3_aa: CASHRAYNSPLHF
d_call: TRBD2; clone_size: -; j_call: TRBJ2-3; v_call: TRBV11-2; cdr3_nt: TGTACCAGCAGCTCGGGACTAGAGGGCCCAGATACGCAATATTTT; cdr3_aa: CTSSSGLEGPDTQYF
d_call: -; clone_size: -; j_call: TRBJ2-3; v_call: TRBV5-1; cdr3_nt: TGCGCCAGCAGCTTGGCCACCGGGACGAAAAGTGATACGCAGTATTTT; cdr3_aa: CASSLATGTKSDTQYF
d_call: TRBD2; clone_size: -; j_call: TRBJ2-1; v_call: TRBV5-1; cdr3_nt: TGCGCCAGCAGTTTGGGCGGGAGGACCTACAATGAGCAGTTCTTC; cdr3_aa: CASSLGGRTYNEQFF
d_call: -; clone_size: few; j_call: TRBJ1-6; v_call: TRBV6-1; cdr3_nt: TGTGCCAGCAGCGAAGGGGCCGATAATTCACCCCTCCACTTT; cdr3_aa: CASSEGADNSPLHF
d_call: -; clone_size: -; j_call: TRBJ2-7; v_call: TRBV29-1; cdr3_nt: TGCAGCGTTGGATTTTTTTCCGCGACTATCATCTACGAGCAGTACTTC; cdr3_aa: CSVGFFSATIIYEQYF
d_call: TRBD1; clone_size: -; j_call: TRBJ1-2; v_call: TRBV11-3; cdr3_nt: TGTGCCAGCAGCTTAGGATCATATTCAACCGGGACAGGTCCCGACTACACCTTC; cdr3_aa: CASSLGSYSTGTGPDYTF
d_call: -; clone_size: -; j_call: TRBJ2-7; v_call: TRBV4-1; cdr3_nt: TGCGCCAGCGGCCAAGGTGGCGAGCAGTACTTC; cdr3_aa: CASGQGGEQYF
d_call: TRBD1; clone_size: -; j_call: TRBJ2-7; v_call: TRBV11-3; cdr3_nt: TGTGCCAGCAGCGCCGGACAGGGGGGAGAGCAGTACTTC; cdr3_aa: CASSAGQGGEQYF
d_call: -; clone_size: once; j_call: TRBJ2-2; v_call: TRBV30; cdr3_nt: TGTGCCTGGAGTGAAGACATGTCGGACACCGGGGAGCTGTTTTTT; cdr3_aa: CAWSEDMSDTGELFF
d_call: -; clone_size: -; j_call: TRBJ2-1; v_call: TRBV6-1; cdr3_nt: TGTGTCAGTAGTGAAGAATCCAGGGGCGATCTTCAAAATGAGCAGTTCTTC; cdr3_aa: CVSSEESRGDLQNEQFF
d_call: TRBD2; clone_size: many; j_call: TRBJ2-3; v_call: TRBV6-5; cdr3_nt: TGTGCCAGCAGATCCAGCGGGAGGGGGACAGATACGCAGTATTTT; cdr3_aa: CASRSSGRGTDTQYF
d_call: TRBD1; clone_size: many; j_call: TRBJ2-1; v_call: TRBV29-1; cdr3_nt: TGCAGCGTCCCCGGACAGGGTAACAATGAGCAGTTCTTC; cdr3_aa: CSVPGQGNNEQFF
d_call: TRBD2; clone_size: many; j_call: TRBJ2-7; v_call: TRBV29-1; cdr3_nt: TGCAGCGTGACCGGGACTAGCGGGACAACCTACGAGCAGTACTTC; cdr3_aa: CSVTGTSGTTYEQYF
d_call: TRBD2; clone_size: many; j_call: TRBJ2-1; v_call: TRBV6-1; cdr3_nt: TGTGCCAGCACCCTCGGGACTAGCGGTTACAATGAGCAGTTCTTC; cdr3_aa: CASTLGTSGYNEQFF
d_call: TRBD1; clone_size: -; j_call: TRBJ2-7; v_call: TRBV4-1; cdr3_nt: TGTGCCAGCAGCCAAGATCTTCGGGACAGGCGAGACTATGAGCAGTACTTC; cdr3_aa: CASSQDLRDRRDYEQYF
d_call: TRBD1; clone_size: many; j_call: TRBJ1-5; v_call: TRBV12-3/TRBV12-4; cdr3_nt: TGTGCCAGCAGCCGCACAGGGGTGCGTCAGCCCCAGCATTTT; cdr3_aa: CASSRTGVRQPQHF
d_call: -; clone_size: -; j_call: TRBJ2-3; v_call: TRBV7-8; cdr3_nt: TGTGCCAGCAGCTTAATGGGTGGGGGATCGGGTACGCAGTATTTT; cdr3_aa: CASSLMGGGSGTQYF
d_call: -; clone_size: -; j_call: TRBJ2-1; v_call: TRBV11-3; cdr3_nt: TGTACCAGCATCCTAGGCCTACGACTTTACAATGAGCAGTTCTTC; cdr3_aa: CTSILGLRLYNEQFF
d_call: -; clone_size: few; j_call: TRBJ2-1; v_call: TRBV29-1; cdr3_nt: TGCAGCGTTGGGGCAGGGTTGTGGAATGAGCAGTTCTTC; cdr3_aa: CSVGAGLWNEQFF
d_call: TRBD1; clone_size: -; j_call: TRBJ1-1; v_call: TRBV5-1; cdr3_nt: TGCGCCAGCAGCCCGGGACAGCGAGACACTGAAGCTTTCTTT; cdr3_aa: CASSPGQRDTEAFF
d_call: -; clone_size: medium-sized; j_call: TRBJ2-2; v_call: TRBV11-2; cdr3_nt: TGTGCCAGCAGCTTAGTTTGGGGGGACCCCAAGGATACCGGGGAGCTGTTTTTT; cdr3_aa: CASSLVWGDPKDTGELFF
d_call: TRBD2; clone_size: few; j_call: TRBJ2-3; v_call: TRBV11-2; cdr3_nt: TGTGCCAGCAGCTCCCGGACTAGCGTGGATACGCAGTACTTT; cdr3_aa: CASSSRTSVDTQYF
d_call: TRBD2; clone_size: many; j_call: TRBJ2-7; v_call: TRBV12-3/TRBV12-4; cdr3_nt: TGTGCCAGCAGTTTAAAAGCGGGGTACGAGCAGTACTTC; cdr3_aa: CASSLKAGYEQYF
d_call: -; clone_size: -; j_call: TRBJ2-4; v_call: TRBV11-2; cdr3_nt: TGTGCGAGCAGCTCCGGGCGGAGGGGGGATAACATTCAGTACTTC; cdr3_aa: CASSSGRRGDNIQYF
d_call: -; clone_size: -; j_call: TRBJ2-3; v_call: TRBV11-2; cdr3_nt: TGTGCCAGCAGCCCACCAGGCGGGGAAACAGATACGCAGTATTTT; cdr3_aa: CASSPPGGETDTQYF
d_call: -; clone_size: few; j_call: TRBJ2-2; v_call: TRBV28; cdr3_nt: TGTGCCAGCAGTTTACCGTGGGGCTCTAACACCGGGGAGCTGTTTTTT; cdr3_aa: CASSLPWGSNTGELFF
d_call: TRBD2; clone_size: many; j_call: TRBJ2-5; v_call: TRBV6-5; cdr3_nt: TGTGCCAGCAGTAACCTTCGGGGGGTAGAGACCCAGTACTTC; cdr3_aa: CASSNLRGVETQYF
d_call: TRBD2; clone_size: few; j_call: TRBJ2-1; v_call: TRBV7-9; cdr3_nt: TGTGCCAGTGAGCGGCGGGAGGGCCTTCAAAATGAGCAGTTCTTC; cdr3_aa: CASERREGLQNEQFF
d_call: TRBD1; clone_size: many; j_call: TRBJ2-2; v_call: TRBV29-1; cdr3_nt: TGCAGCGCTAGGACAGGGGCCGGGGAGCTGTTTTTT; cdr3_aa: CSARTGAGELFF
d_call: TRBD2; clone_size: few; j_call: TRBJ2-3; v_call: TRBV11-3; cdr3_nt: TGTGCCGGCAGCCGTTGGGTAGCGGGAGAGGATAGCACAGATACGCAGTATTTT; cdr3_aa: CAGSRWVAGEDSTDTQYF
d_call: -; clone_size: -; j_call: TRBJ2-1; v_call: TRBV11-3; cdr3_nt: TGTACCAGCAGCTTAGATCCAAGATCCTCTGCTTACAATGAGCAGTTCTTC; cdr3_aa: CTSSLDPRSSAYNEQFF
d_call: TRBD1; clone_size: few; j_call: TRBJ2-7; v_call: TRBV28; cdr3_nt: TGTGCCAGCAGACTACCGGGACAGGGCACCTACGAGCAGTACTTC; cdr3_aa: CASRLPGQGTYEQYF
d_call: -; clone_size: many; j_call: TRBJ2-3; v_call: TRBV10-1; cdr3_nt: TGCGCCAGCAGTGAGTCTATGGGGAGGACAGATACGCAGTATTTT; cdr3_aa: CASSESMGRTDTQYF
d_call: TRBD2; clone_size: few; j_call: TRBJ2-3; v_call: TRBV28; cdr3_nt: TGTGCCAGCAGTCCGTTATCGCGGGAGGGCCTACAGTATTTT; cdr3_aa: CASSPLSREGLQYF
d_call: TRBD1; clone_size: few; j_call: TRBJ1-1; v_call: TRBV5-1; cdr3_nt: TGCGCCAGCAGCTGGGGGACAGGGGGCTCCTTTGGCACTGAAGCTTTCTTT; cdr3_aa: CASSWGTGGSFGTEAFF
d_call: -; clone_size: -; j_call: TRBJ2-1; v_call: TRBV11-2; cdr3_nt: TGTGCCAGCAGCTTAGCTGGAGGGCCACTTGAGCAGCTCTTC; cdr3_aa: CASSLAGGPLEQLF
d_call: -; clone_size: many; j_call: TRBJ2-7; v_call: TRBV6-6; cdr3_nt: TGTGCCAGCAGTTACTCGCAAGGGACCTACGAGCAGTACTTC; cdr3_aa: CASSYSQGTYEQYF
d_call: TRBD2; clone_size: -; j_call: TRBJ2-7; v_call: TRBV12-3/TRBV12-4; cdr3_nt: TGTGCCATCAGTTTTACTAGCGGGAACCAAGAGCAGTACTTC; cdr3_aa: CAISFTSGNQEQYF
d_call: -; clone_size: -; j_call: TRBJ2-3; v_call: TRBV28; cdr3_nt: TGTGCCAGCAGTTTATCGAATACGCAGGATTTT; cdr3_aa: CASSLSNTQDF
d_call: -; clone_size: once; j_call: TRBJ1-1; v_call: TRBV11-2; cdr3_nt: TGTGCCGGCAGTTTTCATGGTGGGACTGAAGCTTCCTTT; cdr3_aa: CAGSFHGGTEASF
d_call: -; clone_size: -; j_call: TRBJ2-2; v_call: TRBV11-2; cdr3_nt: TGTGGCAGCAGTCCTCCGCAAGGACCGACCGGGGAGCCGTTTTTT; cdr3_aa: CGSSPPQGPTGEPFF
d_call: TRBD1; clone_size: -; j_call: TRBJ1-2; v_call: TRBV20-1; cdr3_nt: TGCAGTGCTAGACAAGCACAGGGGGTCGGTGGCTACACCTTC; cdr3_aa: CSARQAQGVGGYTF
d_call: -; clone_size: many; j_call: TRBJ1-1; v_call: TRBV29-1; cdr3_nt: TGCAGCGTTGAAGATCTTCTGGGATATAGCCACAGGAACACTGAAGCTTTCTTT; cdr3_aa: CSVEDLLGYSHRNTEAFF
d_call: TRBD2; clone_size: -; j_call: TRBJ2-1; v_call: TRBV11-2; cdr3_nt: TGTGCCAGTAGCCAGCGCCACATTTCGGGACTAGCAGCCTACAATGAGCAGTTCTTC; cdr3_aa: CASSQRHISGLAAYNEQFF
d_call: -; clone_size: many; j_call: TRBJ2-2; v_call: TRBV6-5; cdr3_nt: TGTGCCAGCATCCCTGCTGGCAGGGAGTTGGTTACCGGGGAGCTGTTTTTT; cdr3_aa: CASIPAGRELVTGELFF
d_call: -; clone_size: -; j_call: TRBJ2-7; v_call: TRBV6-1; cdr3_nt: TGTGCCGGCAGTGATAGCCTGAAGGGAACGGCGAGGGGCTACGAGCAATACTTC; cdr3_aa: CAGSDSLKGTARGYEQYF
d_call: -; clone_size: -; j_call: TRBJ1-1; v_call: TRBV6-1; cdr3_nt: TGTGTCAGCAGGGGAACAGGGCAGAACACTGAAGCTTTCTTT; cdr3_aa: CVSRGTGQNTEAFF
d_call: -; clone_size: -; j_call: TRBJ2-2; v_call: TRBV4-2; cdr3_nt: TGTGTCAGCAGCCAAGTTGTAACAGCCACTGGGGAGCTGTTTTTT; cdr3_aa: CVSSQVVTATGELFF
d_call: -; clone_size: -; j_call: TRBJ2-7; v_call: TRBV5-4; cdr3_nt: TGTACCAGCAGTACTGGAGGCTCCAGCTCCTACGAGCAGTACTTC; cdr3_aa: CTSSTGGSSSYEQYF
d_call: -; clone_size: many; j_call: TRBJ1-1; v_call: TRBV29-1; cdr3_nt: TGCAGCGCAGGCTTTCAGAACACTGAAGCTTTCTTT; cdr3_aa: CSAGFQNTEAFF